This T cell receptor beta chain was retrieved from a study of blood T cell repertoires in COVID-19 (dated by TCRdb to the early 2020s). Study-wide context: Collaborator samples came from the United States, Italy and Spain and covered acute and convalescent phases of COVID-19. The material from the prospective study consisted of cDNA or gDNA derived from T cells, B-cell-depleted T cells, or PBMCs. The dataset comprised deeply sampled blood TCRbeta repertoires from subjects exposed to, actively infected with, or recovered from COVID-19. Where HLA class I and class II types were available, the types were taken from metadata supplied by the sample provider, not from assay-based typing. The samples were drawn from two sources: the first 160 participants of the ongoing ImmuneRACE study, and 1,200 or so subjects contributed by 6 global collaborators. A de-identified subject ID, COVID-19 status, age in years and sex were almost always included in the sample metadata. The repertoires were released in a freely available public database meant as a resource for research on the immune response to SARS-CoV-2. The investigation overall reported the following: Clinical and demographic metadata were provided uncurated, with the amount varying by source and participant.

Comments on this clone: It lacks a known antigen. No quality values exist for individual bases; no much larger clone is one base distant.

Whole blood was collected in K2EDTA tubes by collaborating institutions according to the institutions' own protocols. For TCRbeta analysis, collaborators shipped samples as frozen whole blood, isolated PBMCs, or DNA extracted from either of those sample types. The immunoSEQ Assay, a bias-controlled multiplex PCR, was used to amplify TCRbeta CDR3 regions from genomic DNA. Per the authors' processing: The number of nucleated cells in each sample was estimated from the amplification of reference gene primers within the assay. To quantify the absolute abundance of each unique TCRbeta CDR3 rearrangement, sequence reads were collapsed and filtered. Productive Simpson clonality was computed per sample as the square root of Simpson's diversity index over productive rearrangements. TCRdb obtained this table from immuneACCESS and retained in-frame rearrangements with V and J assigned. These tables miss some clones; where compared with another copy, unresolved V genes account for less than half of the shortfall, and the remainder is unexplained. That table furnishes V, J and clone size, whereas the DNA furnished D and trimming. The sample contains 20,000 to 30,000 clones, almost 90% of them found a single time. The ten most abundant clones make up around 10% of the sample.

Reading from cysteine to phenylalanine, the CDR3 counts 15 amino acids. Left in the record is the CDR3 DNA by itself, 45 bases read in frame from the first base. The germline V gene gives CDR1 as KGHDR and CDR2 as SFDVKD. V drops 5 bases and J drops 0 bases, leaving 7 bases in between. Sequenced material: peripheral blood. The chain links TRBV24-1 with TRBJ2-6; the D gene cannot be named for sure. The sequence was obtained from a man between 65 and 80 years old with acute or convalescent COVID-19. The CDR3 amino acid sequence is: CATSGLGSGANVLTF. In nucleotides, the sequence is TGTGCCACCAGTGGACTTGGCTCTGGGGCCAACGTCCTGACTTTC.